One and the same sample provided the 20 T cell receptor beta chains below, sequenced in a study of shared clonotypes between healthy human individuals. The assay was immunoSEQ multiplex PCR, and TCRdb's table has in-frame clones only and misses some. The data show some 510,000 clones, about four fifths seen once. Sequenced sample: PBMCs. The receptors come from a woman in her thirties or forties in good health. Some clones in this sample may be carry-over from other donors' samples.

This chain connects TRBV5-4 to TRBJ2-1; D possibly corresponds to TRBD2 (7 bases). Germline V gives CDR1 SGHNT, CDR2 YYREEE (reference sequence). With 5 bases removed from V and 10 bases from J, the gap between germline ends came to 13 bases. The CDR3 length is 12 residues. CDR3 DNA sequence: TGTGCCAGCAGTATCCCGGGGGGCGAGCAGTTCTTC. It translates to CASSIPGGEQFF.

The CDR3, as DNA: TGTGCCAGCAGCCAAGTTCCTAGCGGGAGGGCGAGAGATACGCAGTATTTT. Protein sequence: CASSQVPSGRARDTQYF. This chain links TRBV4-2 with TRBJ2-3; TRBD2 matches at 12 bases. V gave up 1 base and J gave up 5 bases; unmatched junction bases: 7. The CDR3 loop spans 17 amino acids. Looked up from germline, CDR1 is LGHNA and CDR2 is YNFKEQ.

This clone was seen just once. The chain carries TRBV28 and TRBJ1-2; D possibly corresponds to TRBD1 (6 bases). Germline V gene data show CDR1 as MDHEN and CDR2 as SYDVKM. The CDR3 runs 13 residues. Between the trimmed V and J ends, which lost 3 bases and 8 bases, there was a span of 13 bases. CDR3 in DNA: TGTGCCAGCAGTTTTTGGGGGGGCCCCGGCTACACCTTC. Translating gives CASSFWGGPGYTF.

This chain joins TRBV27 and TRBJ2-1; D might be TRBD2 (7 bases). V lost 3 bases and J 5 bases, leaving 14 bases between the germline ends. The CDR3 spans 15 residues. CDR1 and CDR2 (germline): MNHEY, SMNVEV (reference sequence). DNA of the CDR3: TGTGCCAGCAGTTTGACGGGGGGCCTGAACAATGAGCAGTTCTTC. Protein: CASSLTGGLNNEQFF.

The chain joins TRBV28 to TRBJ2-2; 7 bases agree with TRBD1. J was trimmed by 6 bases and V by 5 bases; bases with no gene match: 9. The CDR3 is made up of 15 amino acids. The germline gives CDR1 MDHEN, CDR2 SYDVKM. CDR3 nucleotides: TGTGCCAGCAGTCAACTTGCCCAGGGGGCCGGGGAGCTGTTTTTT. Amino acids: CASSQLAQGAGELFF.

The J gene is TRBJ1-5, the V gene TRBV6-1; D gene unclear. The ends were cut back, 0 bases at V and 5 bases at J, with 11 bases in the middle. The CDR3 has 15 amino acids. Germline V gives CDR1 MNHNS, CDR2 SASEGT. CDR3 in amino acids: CASSEARLDHQPQHF. CDR3 nucleotide sequence: TGTGCCAGCAGTGAAGCCCGCCTGGACCATCAGCCCCAGCATTTT.

The chain links TRBV7-2 to TRBJ1-5, with D perhaps matching TRBD1 (5 bases). Trimming left V 3 bases short and J 2 bases short, with 11 bases between. This CDR3 has 15 residues. Germline V gives CDR1 SGHTA, CDR2 FQGNSA. CDR3 bases: TGTGCCAGCAGCTTCAGGGCAGGTCGCAATCAGCCCCAGCATTTT. Encoded protein: CASSFRAGRNQPQHF.

The chain joins TRBV4-1 to TRBJ2-2; no clear D gene. CDR3 length equals 15 residues. V lost 3 bases and J lost 0, with 8 bases in between. Germline V CDR1 and CDR2: MGHRA, YSYEKL. The CDR3 region is CASSHIGSNTGELFF. In DNA, the CDR3 is TGCGCCAGCAGCCATATCGGGTCGAACACCGGGGAGCTGTTTTTT.

This clone has just a few counts. J is TRBJ1-2 and V is TRBV19; D gene ambiguous. The germline V and J ends were trimmed by 5 bases and 3 bases, with 16 bases remaining between them. The CDR3 is 15 amino acids. Germline lookup yields CDR1 LNHDA and CDR2 SQIVND (reference sequence). The CDR3 here is CASSPLVGRYYGYTF. DNA of the CDR3: TGTGCCAGTAGTCCACTGGTTGGCAGATACTATGGCTACACCTTC.

This chain links TRBV27 with TRBJ2-7, with 7 bases identical to TRBD2. Germline V gene lookup returns CDR1 MNHEY and CDR2 SMNVEV (reference sequence). The CDR3 contains 12 residues. V shed 6 bases, J shed 2 bases, and the junction held 1 base outside the gene matches. CDR3 protein: CASSRGAYEQYF. CDR3 nucleotides: TGTGCCAGCAGCCGGGGGGCCTACGAGCAGTACTTC.

The rearrangement links TRBV28 to TRBJ2-4, with D possibly matching TRBD1 (5 bases). Between the trimmed V and J ends, which lost 4 bases and 9 bases, there was a span of 10 bases. This CDR3 is 12 amino acids long. Per germline, CDR1 MDHEN and CDR2 SYDVKM. CDR3 DNA sequence: TGTGCCAGCAGTTCAGGGTTGGGCATTCAGTACTTC. Translated: CASSSGLGIQYF.

This clone has more than one count but fewer than ten. The DNA of the CDR3 is TGCGCCAGCAGCTTGGCGAGGGGGCGCGTGAACACTGAAGCTTTCTTT. It translates to CASSLARGRVNTEAFF. The chain combines TRBV5-1 with TRBJ1-1, with 7 bases aligning to TRBD1. The CDR3 has 16 residues. The germline V gene has CDR1 SGHRS and CDR2 YFSETQ. The V segment lost 0 bases and the J segment 0 bases; nucleotides outside the gene matches: 5.

The gene calls are TRBV11-2 and TRBJ1-3; D perhaps matches TRBD1 (5 bases). With 5 bases removed from V and 0 bases from J, the gap between germline ends came to 17 bases. The CDR3 loop spans 17 amino acids. From germline, CDR1 is SGHAT and CDR2 FQNNGV. In DNA, the CDR3 is TGTGCCAGCAGCCCTCTGTTGGGGGTTCGCTCTGGAAACACCATATATTTT. As protein: CASSPLLGVRSGNTIYF.

The J gene is TRBJ2-7, the V gene TRBV30; tentatively, D is TRBD2 (5 bases). The germline V and J ends were trimmed by 0 bases and 1 base, with 7 bases remaining between them. This CDR3 has 13 residues. CDR1 is GTSNPN and CDR2 is SVGIG in the germline V gene (reference sequence). The CDR3, as DNA: TGTGCCTGGAGTGTACGAGGGTCCTACGAGCAGTACTTC. Translated: CAWSVRGSYEQYF.

The chain is built from TRBV2 and TRBJ2-1; 11 nucleotides match TRBD2. Germline V CDR1 and CDR2: SNHLY, FYNNEI. J gave up 9 bases and V 4 bases, and 11 bases lay outside the gene matches. CDR3 length: 16 amino acids. CDR3 residues: CASSVRTSGSRAEQFF. The CDR3 nucleotides read TGTGCCAGCAGTGTTAGAACTAGCGGGAGTAGAGCTGAGCAGTTCTTC.

The rearrangement links TRBV10-3 to TRBJ2-5; 11 bases match TRBD2. J gave up 5 bases and V 5 bases, and 4 bases lay outside the gene matches. Germline lookup yields CDR1 ENHRY and CDR2 SYGVKD. This CDR3 region has 14 residues. As DNA, the CDR3 is TGTGCCATCAGTCCTAGGACTAGCGGGGAGACCCAGTACTTC. Encoded protein: CAISPRTSGETQYF.

V gene TRBV7-3 combines with J gene TRBJ2-7, with TRBD1 matching 7 bases. The length of the CDR3 is 14 residues. CDR1 is SGHTA, CDR2 FQGTGA, per germline. V lost 4 bases to trimming and J lost 4 bases; unmatched junction nucleotides: 7. The CDR3: CASSSGDSGYEQYF. In nucleotides, the CDR3 is TGTGCCAGCAGCTCCGGGGACAGTGGGTACGAGCAGTACTTC.

CDR3 coding DNA: TGTGCCAGCTCACCACCTGTTAGCGGGATTGGCGGGGAGCTGTTTTTT. Translating gives CASSPPVSGIGGELFF. The chain employs TRBV18 and TRBJ2-2; 8 bases are shared with TRBD2. The length of the CDR3 is 16 residues. CDR1 is KGHSH, CDR2 LQKENI, per germline. V was pared by 0 bases and J by 7 bases, with 7 bases of the junction left unmatched.

This clone was picked up many times. The V gene is TRBV28, the J gene TRBJ2-2, with 12 bases that match TRBD2. This CDR3 region has 16 residues. Trimming cost V 4 bases and J 4 bases; bases outside gene matches: 4. Germline-derived CDR1 and CDR2 are MDHEN and SYDVKM. The CDR3 bases are TGTGCCAGCAGTTCACCTAGCGGGAGGGGCACCGGGGAGCTGTTTTTT. Amino acid sequence: CASSSPSGRGTGELFF. Together with reference TRBV28 and TRBJ2-2, the CDR3 gives the full variable domain: DVKVTQSSRYLVKRTGEKVFLECVQDMDHENMFWYRQDPGLGLRLIYFSYDVKMKEKGDIPEGYSVSREKKERFSLILESASTNQTSMYLCASSSPSGRGTGELFFGEGSRLTVL.

V and J are TRBV6-1 and TRBJ2-1; no clear D gene. Germline CDR1 MNHNS, CDR2 SASEGT. Deletions cut 4 bases from V and 12 bases from J, with 13 bases between. This CDR3 region has 12 residues. The CDR3 nucleotides read TGTGCCAGCAGTGGAAGTCGGGCTGGGCAGTTCTTC. Protein sequence: CASSGSRAGQFF.